This entry lists 13 T cell receptor beta chains sequenced from one sample in a study of blood T cell repertoires in COVID-19. The method was immunoSEQ multiplex PCR; TCRdb's version includes in-frame clones alone and lacks a portion of them. The data hold more than 95,000 clones, with 88% observed a single time. The sequenced material came from peripheral blood. These receptors were collected from a human donor in a cohort sampled during active COVID-19.

This rearrangement joins TRBV7-2 to TRBJ1-4, with 8 nucleotides matching TRBD1. Per the germline V gene, CDR1 is SGHTA and CDR2 is FQGNSA. CDR3 length: 15 residues. Trimming cost V 3 bases and J 8 bases; bases outside gene matches: 8. The DNA for the CDR3 is TGTGCCAGCAGCTTGAGACAGGGGTCCCCCGAAAAACTGTTTTTT. This codes for CASSLRQGSPEKLFF.

On this clone itself: Other nucleotide sequences in the sample specify the same CDR3. The CDR3 region is CASSQRLAGGTDTQYF. CDR3 DNA sequence: TGTGCCAGCAGCCAAAGACTAGCGGGGGGAACAGATACGCAGTATTTT. This chain uses TRBV4-2 with TRBJ2-3; 13 bases agree with TRBD2. Germline V gene lookup returns CDR1 LGHNA and CDR2 YNFKEQ. V lost 2 bases and J lost 3; bases outside the gene matches: 2. CDR3 size: 16 residues.

The gene calls are TRBV7-7 and TRBJ2-2, with D possibly being TRBD1 (5 bases). The CDR3 loop spans 14 amino acids. CDR1 and CDR2 from the germline V gene are SSHAT and FNYEAQ (reference sequence). The ends were cut back, 8 bases at V and 4 bases at J, with 14 bases in the middle. The CDR3 reads CASESGGATGELFF. DNA of the CDR3: TGTGCCAGCGAAAGTGGTGGGGCCACCGGGGAGCTGTTTTTT.

This clone has only one observation. J is TRBJ1-4 and V is TRBV18, with D hard to call. CDR3 length: 12 amino acids. In germline, CDR1 is KGHSH, CDR2 LQKENI. The V end lost 6 bases, the J end lost 8 bases, and 10 bases lay between the germline ends. The CDR3 region has the DNA TGTGCCAGCTCCCCCGCCGGGGAAAAACTGTTTTTT. It yields the protein CASSPAGEKLFF.

This rearrangement joins TRBV10-3 to TRBJ1-6; the match to TRBD1 covers 7 bases. The junction had 10 bases not matched to a gene; V was cut back by 3 bases and J by 8 bases. The length of the CDR3 is 16 residues. The germline gives CDR1 ENHRY, CDR2 SYGVKD. The CDR3: CAISETAGGRDSPLHF. In nucleotides, the CDR3 is TGTGCCATCAGTGAAACGGCAGGGGGAAGAGATTCACCCCTCCACTTT.

The chain recombines TRBV6-5 with TRBJ1-1, with 10 nucleotides matching TRBD1. This CDR3 is built from 13 residues. The germline V gene has CDR1 MNHEY and CDR2 SVGAGI. The V and J ends lost 8 bases and 5 bases, in that order; junction bases with no gene match: 5. This CDR3 reads CASAGTGVTEAFF. The CDR3 DNA sequence: TGTGCCAGCGCCGGGACAGGGGTTACTGAAGCTTTCTTT.

V and J are TRBV4-2 and TRBJ1-2; no firm D call. V lost 4 bases to trimming and J lost 0 bases, with 18 bases between them. Germline assignment: CDR1 LGHNA and CDR2 YNFKEQ. CDR3 length equals 17 residues. The CDR3 loop reads CASSRLGMADTNYGYTF. The CDR3 nucleotides are TGTGCCAGCAGCCGTCTGGGCATGGCAGACACTAACTATGGCTACACCTTC.

This sequence joins TRBV6-4 and TRBJ1-2, with D unclear. The CDR3 has 13 amino acids. Germline CDR1 and CDR2: MRHNA and SNTAGT. V shed 6 bases and J shed 4 bases, with 12 bases lying between them. The chain's CDR3 is CASSPGGSYGYTF. In DNA form, the CDR3 reads TGTGCCAGCAGCCCGGGTGGGAGCTATGGCTACACCTTC.

The chain recombines TRBV18 with TRBJ1-1, with TRBD1 as a possible D gene (6 bases). The CDR3 length is 13 residues. Germline CDR1 KGHSH, CDR2 LQKENI. Trimming took 6 bases from V and 10 from J, leaving 18 bases between them. CDR3 amino acids: CASSPLQGQGAFF. The CDR3 bases are TGTGCCAGCTCGCCGTTACAGGGCCAAGGAGCTTTCTTT.

The chain is built from TRBV19 and TRBJ1-5; no definite D call. The germline V gene has CDR1 LNHDA and CDR2 SQIVND (reference sequence). Trimming left V 5 bases short and J 4 bases short, with 15 bases between. The CDR3 is 15 residues long. The chain's CDR3 is CASSSEGAENQPQHF. The CDR3 nucleotides are TGTGCCAGTAGTTCGGAGGGTGCCGAGAATCAGCCCCAGCATTTT.

V gene TRBV29-1 combines with J gene TRBJ2-1; TRBD2 agrees at 8 bases. CDR1 and CDR2 (germline): SQVTM, ANQGSEA. This CDR3 comprises 15 residues. With V trimmed by 7 bases and J by 0 bases, 8 bases remained unmatched. The CDR3 is CSAQTSESSYNEQFF. As DNA, the CDR3 is TGCAGCGCTCAGACTAGCGAGAGCTCCTACAATGAGCAGTTCTTC.

The CDR3 DNA reads as TGTGCCAGCAGCTTAGGAACCGGGACTAGGGAGACCCAGTACTTC. This sequence encodes CASSLGTGTRETQYF. The chain is built from TRBV11-3 and TRBJ2-5; the match to TRBD2 covers 8 bases. The CDR3 is 15 amino acids. The trim removed 1 base at V and 5 bases at J, leaving 6 bases unmatched. Germline CDR1 SGHNT, CDR2 YENEEA.

The chain couples TRBV7-6 to TRBJ2-1; 7 nucleotides match TRBD2. V was clipped by 3 bases and J by 9 bases; unmatched bases: 14. Germline V gives CDR1 SGHVS, CDR2 FNYEAQ. CDR3 size: 16 residues. DNA of the CDR3: TGTGCCAGCAGCTTGGGATCCCTAGCGGCTAAGAGTGAGCAGTTCTTC. This sequence encodes CASSLGSLAAKSEQFF.